The 32 T cell receptor beta chains in this list originate from one sample, sequenced in a study of CD8+ T cells in alopecia areata. Isolated RNA was reverse transcribed into cDNA used as the sequencing template. The method was immunoSEQ multiplex PCR; TCRdb's version includes in-frame clones alone and lacks a portion of them. The sample records around 200,000 clones, roughly 62% being singletons. The treatment here: oral pan-JAK inhibitor, 5-10 mg twice daily. This specimen was CD8+ T cells sorted from blood, taken at week 24, from a patient treated with tofacitinib. These receptors all stem from a human donor with alopecia areata.

The chain is built from TRBV7-6 and TRBJ2-1; perhaps D is TRBD1 or TRBD2 (6 bases each). With 3 bases removed from V and 3 bases from J, the gap between germline ends came to 12 bases. This CDR3 has 15 residues. Germline V gene sequence: CDR1 SGHVS, CDR2 FNYEAQ. The CDR3 protein is CASSLEGVLYNEQFF. CDR3 nucleotides: TGTGCCAGCAGCTTGGAGGGGGTCCTCTACAATGAGCAGTTCTTC.

CDR3 sequence: CARLELNTEAFF. CDR3 DNA: TGTGCCCGACTTGAGCTGAACACTGAAGCTTTCTTT. The chain is built from TRBV30 and TRBJ1-1; D uncertain. Trimming pared 8 bases from V and 0 bases from J, leaving 10 bases between. This CDR3 region has 12 residues. CDR1 is GTSNPN and CDR2 is SVGIG in the germline V gene (reference sequence).

This clone was detected only a few times. The chain is built from TRBV7-9 and TRBJ2-2; the D is unclear. Germline V CDR1 and CDR2: SEHNR, FQNEAQ (reference sequence). The CDR3 sequence is 13 residues long. V was trimmed by 3 bases and J by 3 bases, leaving 5 bases between them. This CDR3 is CASSLPYTGELFF. CDR3 DNA: TGTGCCAGCAGCTTGCCATACACCGGGGAGCTGTTTTTT.

The chain has TRBV11-2 and TRBJ1-2; TRBD1 matches 7 bases. From germline, CDR1 is SGHAT and CDR2 FQNNGV. The V and J ends lost 2 bases and 5 bases, in that order; junction bases with no gene match: 17. The CDR3 extends over 18 amino acids. CDR3 DNA: TGTGCCAGCAGCTTAAACGGGGACAGAAACTACGGACCTTATGGCTACACCTTC. Amino acids: CASSLNGDRNYGPYGYTF.

In DNA form, the CDR3 reads TGTGCCAGCAGCGACGGAGAGAATTCCTACGAGCAGTACTTC. The encoded protein is CASSDGENSYEQYF. The chain uses TRBV6-1 and TRBJ2-7; D is unresolved. Trimming took off 6 bases at V and 1 base at J, with 13 bases between the two ends. Per germline, CDR1 MNHNS and CDR2 SASEGT. The CDR3 runs to 14 residues.

The sample holds a few counts of this clone. The CDR3 loop reads CASSPYGTYGYTF. In DNA, the CDR3 is TGTGCCAGCAGTCCCTATGGTACATATGGCTACACCTTC. The chain joins TRBV14 to TRBJ1-2; D is ambiguous. V lost 6 bases and J lost 5, with 13 bases in between. CDR1 and CDR2 from the germline V gene are SGHDN and FVKESK. CDR3 size: 13 residues.

The table lists this clone with a few counts. The chain uses TRBV9 and TRBJ1-6; 8 nucleotides line up with TRBD1. The germline CDR1 and CDR2 sequences are SGDLS and YYNGEE. After removal of 3 bases from V and 7 bases from J, the junction contained 3 bases not matched to a gene. The CDR3 runs to 14 residues. The CDR3, as DNA: TGTGCCAGCAGCGGGGGACAGGTGAATTCACCCCTCCACTTT. Amino acid sequence: CASSGGQVNSPLHF.

The chain employs TRBV29-1 and TRBJ2-2; weak D call: TRBD2 (5 bases). The CDR3 loop spans 13 amino acids. The V and J ends lost 5 bases and 1 base respectively, with 8 bases between them. Germline assignment: CDR1 SQVTM and CDR2 ANQGSEA. Written as DNA, the CDR3 is TGCAGCGTTAACGGGGAGAACACCGGGGAGCTGTTTTTT. This sequence encodes CSVNGENTGELFF.

This clone was seen more than once but under ten times. This chain joins TRBV6-5 and TRBJ1-2; D perhaps matches TRBD1 (6 bases). V was trimmed by 7 bases and J by 5 bases, leaving 17 bases between them. The CDR3 is 14 amino acids. The germline V gene has CDR1 MNHEY and CDR2 SVGAGI. The CDR3 protein is CASKYSRGGYGYTF. The CDR3 DNA is TGTGCCAGCAAATACAGCAGGGGTGGATATGGCTACACCTTC.

The V call is TRBV29-1, the J call TRBJ2-2, with 9 bases lining up with TRBD1. CDR3 length: 15 residues. V dropped 1 base and J dropped 2; count of bases not matched to a gene: 2. Germline CDR1 and CDR2: SQVTM and ANQGSEA. CDR3 nucleotide sequence: TGCAGCGTTGAAGCGGACAGGGGAAACACCGGGGAGCTGTTTTTT. Its protein product is CSVEADRGNTGELFF.

Concerning this clone: The sample has other DNA sequences that encode this CDR3 too. The rearrangement joins TRBV27 to TRBJ1-5; TRBD1 matches 9 bases. V trimming: 5 bases; J trimming: 2 bases; junction bases outside the gene matches: 4. In germline, CDR1 is MNHEY, CDR2 SMNVEV (reference sequence). The CDR3 spans 15 residues. The CDR3 spells CASSPRDRGNQPQHF. CDR3 DNA: TGTGCCAGCAGTCCAAGGGACAGGGGCAATCAGCCCCAGCATTTT.

The chain is built from TRBV13 and TRBJ2-2, with D perhaps being TRBD1 or TRBD2 (5 bases each). This CDR3 has 15 amino acids. V shed 2 bases and J shed 5 bases, with 12 bases lying between them. CDR1 and CDR2 from the germline V gene are PRHDT and FYEKMQ (reference sequence). CDR3 in DNA: TGTGCCAGCAGCTTATCGGGGCGCGTGACCGGGGAGCTGTTTTTT. Translation: CASSLSGRVTGELFF.

The CDR3: CSVEVRGQSYEQYF. CDR3 bases: TGCAGCGTTGAAGTCAGGGGACAGTCCTACGAGCAGTACTTC. This chain links TRBV29-1 with TRBJ2-7; 7 bases align to TRBD1. There are 14 residues in the CDR3. CDR1 is SQVTM, CDR2 ANQGSEA, per germline. Trimming removed 1 base from V and 1 base from J; junction bases left unmatched: 4.

The table lists this clone with a count of one. CDR3 loop: CASSRGSGFNYGYTF. The CDR3 DNA reads as TGTGCCAGCAGTAGAGGGTCGGGTTTTAACTATGGCTACACCTTC. The chain combines TRBV27 with TRBJ1-2; D unresolved. Germline CDR1 and CDR2: MNHEY and SMNVEV (reference sequence). The CDR3 totals 15 residues. The V gene lost 5 bases and the J gene lost 1 base, with 14 bases spanning the gap.

The chain recombines TRBV29-1 with TRBJ2-3; D uncertain. This CDR3 is 12 amino acids long. Germline V gives CDR1 SQVTM, CDR2 ANQGSEA. Trimming pared 5 bases from V and 5 bases from J, leaving 11 bases between. CDR3 DNA: TGCAGCGTTATCTTAGAGATAGATACGCAGTATTTT. Amino acid sequence: CSVILEIDTQYF.

This clone was seen a few times. V and J are TRBV19 and TRBJ1-6; TRBD1 agrees at 7 bases. The germline gives CDR1 LNHDA, CDR2 SQIVND (reference sequence). The CDR3 sequence is 13 residues long. V lost 8 bases and J lost 12; bases outside the gene matches: 10. CDR3 loop: CASRTDRREPLHF. The CDR3 DNA reads as TGTGCCAGTCGTACGGACAGGAGGGAACCCCTCCACTTT.

The chain uses TRBV6-5 and TRBJ1-1; TRBD1 aligns across 9 bases. J lost 7 bases, V lost 4 bases, and 4 bases had no gene match. The CDR3 runs to 13 residues. Per germline, CDR1 MNHEY and CDR2 SVGAGI. CDR3 coding DNA: TGTGCCAGCAGTTGGGGACAGGGTGGTGAAGCTTTCTTT. Translated: CASSWGQGGEAFF.

In DNA, the CDR3 is TGCGCCAGCAGCCAAGACAGCGGGGGGCCTAACTATGGCTACACCTTC. Residues: CASSQDSGGPNYGYTF. The V gene is TRBV4-1, the J gene TRBJ1-2; perhaps TRBD1 as D (6 bases). This CDR3 is 16 amino acids long. Trimming stripped 0 bases from V and 0 bases from J, with 11 bases between. Germline CDR1 is MGHRA and CDR2 is YSYEKL.

The chain joins TRBV19 to TRBJ2-6; no clear D gene. This CDR3 comprises 16 residues. Per germline, CDR1 LNHDA and CDR2 SQIVND (reference sequence). The V end lost 4 bases, the J end lost 2 bases, and 12 bases lay between the germline ends. The CDR3 DNA is TGTGCCAGTAGTACCTTACCAGGAGCTGGGGCCAACGTCCTGACTTTC. Protein product: CASSTLPGAGANVLTF. Together with reference TRBV19 and TRBJ2-6, the CDR3 gives the full variable domain: DGGITQSPKYLFRKEGQNVTLSCEQNLNHDAMYWYRQDPGQGLRLIYYSQIVNDFQKGDIAEGYSVSREKKESFPLTVTSAQKNPTAFYLCASSTLPGAGANVLTFGAGSRLTVL.

This clone was counted between two and nine times. This rearrangement joins TRBV4-1 to TRBJ2-2; D is possibly TRBD2 (5 bases). Per the germline V gene, CDR1 is MGHRA and CDR2 is YSYEKL. This CDR3 is built from 14 residues. Trimming removed 1 base from V and 6 bases from J, with 9 bases in between. The CDR3 region has the DNA TGCGCCAGCAGCCAAGTAACTAGTGCCGGGGAGCTGTTTTTT. Translating gives CASSQVTSAGELFF.

This clone was seen only a few times. The chain recombines TRBV10-3 with TRBJ2-1, with 7 bases aligning to TRBD1. Germline V gives CDR1 ENHRY, CDR2 SYGVKD. With V trimmed by 6 bases and J by 4 bases, 6 bases remained unmatched. The CDR3 totals 14 residues. CDR3 nucleotide sequence: TGTGCCATCAGGGACAGGAAGGTGTACAATGAGCAGTTCTTC. This sequence encodes CAIRDRKVYNEQFF.

This clone was observed a handful of times. The chain has TRBV5-6 and TRBJ2-4; TRBD2 is a possible D gene (5 bases). The CDR3 has 14 residues. Trimming removed 1 base from V and 8 bases from J, with 13 bases in between. Germline V gives CDR1 SGHDT, CDR2 YYEEEE. The CDR3 reads CASSLPSSGDIQYF. CDR3 nucleotide sequence: TGTGCCAGCAGCTTGCCTTCATCCGGGGACATTCAGTACTTC. Together with reference TRBV5-6 and TRBJ2-4, the CDR3 gives the full variable domain: DAGVTQSPTHLIKTRGQQVTLRCSPKSGHDTVSWYQQALGQGPQFIFQYYEEEERQRGNFPDRFSGHQFPNYSSELNVNALLLGDSALYLCASSLPSSGDIQYFGAGTRLSVL.

This clone was counted once. This chain uses TRBV11-2 with TRBJ2-6; D may be TRBD1 or TRBD2 (5 bases each). Trimming took 8 bases from V and 0 from J, leaving 17 bases between them. The CDR3 covers 17 residues. The germline V gene encodes CDR1 SGHAT and CDR2 FQNNGV. This chain's CDR3 is CASRTGAPYSGANVLTF. Written as DNA, the CDR3 is TGTGCCAGCCGCACCGGGGCCCCTTACTCTGGGGCCAACGTCCTGACTTTC.

This clone was counted a few times. V is TRBV4-1 and J is TRBJ2-5; the match to TRBD2 covers 9 bases. Germline values: CDR1 MGHRA, CDR2 YSYEKL. V trimming: 0 bases; J trimming: 5 bases; junction bases outside the gene matches: 4. CDR3 length: 15 residues. In DNA, the CDR3 is TGCGCCAGCAGCCAAGAGCGGGGGGGCTATGAGACCCAGTACTTC. This gives the protein CASSQERGGYETQYF.

This clone was seen a few times. The V gene is TRBV14, the J gene TRBJ1-2, with a possible D match to TRBD1 (5 bases). The CDR3 is made up of 13 amino acids. V was shortened by 1 base and J by 4 bases, with 7 bases between the two germline ends. CDR1 and CDR2 from the germline V gene are SGHDN and FVKESK. The CDR3 sequence: CASSQVGLYGYTF. The CDR3 DNA reads as TGTGCCAGCAGCCAAGTGGGGCTCTATGGCTACACCTTC.

The chain is built from TRBV10-3 and TRBJ2-5; no reliable D call. V was cut by 6 bases and J by 3 bases, with 5 bases left in between. The CDR3 covers 11 residues. Per the germline V gene, CDR1 is ENHRY and CDR2 is SYGVKD. This CDR3 is CAIRDEETQYF. As DNA, the CDR3 is TGTGCCATCAGAGACGAAGAGACCCAGTACTTC.

This chain links TRBV2 with TRBJ2-1; TRBD2 matches 8 bases. Germline lookup yields CDR1 SNHLY and CDR2 FYNNEI. The CDR3 consists of 15 residues. J lost 4 bases, V lost 3 bases, and 5 bases had no gene match. DNA for the CDR3: TGTGCCAGCAGTGAGGGGCGGGGGGAATACAATGAGCAGTTCTTC. Protein product: CASSEGRGEYNEQFF.

The chain joins TRBV11-3 to TRBJ2-7, with D possibly being TRBD2 (5 bases). Germline values: CDR1 SGHNT, CDR2 YENEEA. Trimming took off 2 bases at V and 3 bases at J, with 11 bases between the two ends. The CDR3 contains 14 residues. CDR3 sequence: CASSLTSRLYEQYF. For the CDR3, the DNA is TGTGCCAGCAGCTTAACTAGTAGGCTCTACGAGCAGTACTTC.

This chain links TRBV2 with TRBJ2-1; 10 positions match TRBD2. Trimming cost V 4 bases and J 4 bases; bases outside gene matches: 4. This CDR3 has 15 amino acids. Germline V lookup: CDR1 SNHLY, CDR2 FYNNEI. The CDR3 spells CASSGSGGAYNEQFF. The CDR3 nucleotides read TGTGCCAGCAGTGGAAGCGGGGGGGCGTACAATGAGCAGTTCTTC.

The chain couples TRBV5-6 to TRBJ1-5; 7 nucleotides match TRBD1. V trimming: 4 bases; J trimming: 2 bases; junction bases outside the gene matches: 12. Germline V gene lookup returns CDR1 SGHDT and CDR2 YYEEEE. The CDR3 totals 17 residues. CDR3 loop: CASSAMTGRGGNQPQHF. The CDR3 DNA reads as TGTGCCAGCAGCGCCATGACAGGGAGAGGGGGCAATCAGCCCCAGCATTTT.

This rearrangement joins TRBV5-1 to TRBJ2-1; 8 bases fit TRBD1. The CDR3 runs 15 residues. The ends lost 4 bases at V and 7 bases at J; junction bases unmatched: 10. The germline V gene has CDR1 SGHRS and CDR2 YFSETQ. CDR3 in DNA: TGCGCCAGCAGCGACGGACAGGGAGGTCGAAATGAGCAGTTCTTC. The encoded protein is CASSDGQGGRNEQFF.

The chain has TRBV7-9 and TRBJ2-5; TRBD1 aligns across 9 bases. The CDR3 is made up of 15 amino acids. The V gene end was trimmed by 2 bases and the J gene end by 2 bases; junction bases not matched to a gene: 3. From germline, CDR1 is SEHNR and CDR2 FQNEAQ (reference sequence). The CDR3 sequence is CASSLWTGDQETQYF. In DNA, the CDR3 is TGTGCCAGCAGCTTATGGACAGGGGATCAAGAGACCCAGTACTTC.